The clone carrying this T cell receptor (beta chain) has just one count. This sample was included in a study of shared clonotypes between healthy human individuals. Measured with immunoSEQ multiplex PCR; TCRdb has only the in-frame clones, and not every one. The table lists about 480,000 clones, about four fifths of them singletons. The J segment lost 7 bases and the V segment lost 3 bases, leaving 8 bases of the junction unmatched. This CDR3 is 16 amino acids long. Germline CDR1 is SNHLY and CDR2 is FYNNEI. The sequence came from a woman aged 40 to 50 in good health. Some clones in this sample may be carry-over from other donors' samples. The chain employs TRBV2 and TRBJ2-2; TRBD2 matches at 10 bases. Sequenced sample: PBMCs. CDR3 in amino acids: CASSEEAGGQGGELFF. The CDR3, as DNA: TGTGCCAGCAGTGAGGAAGCGGGAGGGCAAGGCGGGGAGCTGTTTTTT.